The source of this T cell receptor (beta chain) is a study of cytomegalovirus exposure and HLA in healthy donors. Looking at the study overall: The roughly 110 validation repertoires used the same platform as the approximately 700 first-cohort repertoires (as reported by a later analysis).

Method: immunoSEQ multiplex PCR; TCRdb's copy keeps in-frame clones and lacks some. Among tens of thousands of clones listed, 90% to 95% were seen once. In regard to this clone: Its antigen is as yet unknown.

Whole-study findings and limits: First-cohort TCR clusters were later found to tend to co-occur in the 120 or so validation repertoires. In vitro work confirmed that three CMV-associated chains recognize CMV antigens.

Separate from the approximately 670-subject first cohort was the roughly 120-subject validation cohort, to which the donors belonged. CDR3 length: 16 residues. CDR1 is LNHDA, CDR2 SQIVND, per germline (reference sequence). V lost 3 bases, J lost 2 bases, and 8 bases stayed unmatched. The V gene is TRBV19, the J gene TRBJ2-3, with TRBD2 identical over 7 bases. The material sequenced was PBMCs. The receptor was isolated from a woman aged 25 to 45 in good health and CMV-seronegative. In nucleotides, the CDR3 is TGTGCCAGTAGTATTTTGTCTAGCGGTGACACAGATACGCAGTATTTT. Translated: CASSILSSGDTDTQYF.